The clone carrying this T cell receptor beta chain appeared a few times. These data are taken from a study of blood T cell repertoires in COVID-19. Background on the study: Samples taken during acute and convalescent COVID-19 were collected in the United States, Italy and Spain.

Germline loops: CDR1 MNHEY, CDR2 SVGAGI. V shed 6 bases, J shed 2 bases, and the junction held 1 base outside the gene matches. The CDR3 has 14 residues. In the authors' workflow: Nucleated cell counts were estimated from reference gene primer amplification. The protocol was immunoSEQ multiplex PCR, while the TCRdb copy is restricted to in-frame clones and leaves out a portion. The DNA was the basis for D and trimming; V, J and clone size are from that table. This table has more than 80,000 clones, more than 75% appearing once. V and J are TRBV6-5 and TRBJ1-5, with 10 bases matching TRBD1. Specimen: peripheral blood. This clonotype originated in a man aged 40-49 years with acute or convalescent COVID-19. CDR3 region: CASRDRGGNQPQHF. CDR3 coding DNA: TGTGCCAGCAGGGACAGGGGGGGCAATCAGCCCCAGCATTTT.